A selection of T cell receptor beta chains follows, all from one sample in a study of blood T cell repertoires in COVID-19. Method: immunoSEQ multiplex PCR; TCRdb's copy keeps in-frame clones and lacks some. This table holds more than 400,000 clones, around 91% found once. Sequenced input: PBMCs or T cells enriched from blood (not recorded which). Receptors were obtained from a man aged 18 to 35 who had recovered from COVID-19. The CDR3 runs from the conserved cysteine through the conserved F or W. Fields, in order: CDR3 protein, CDR3 DNA, clone size, J gene, V gene, D gene. A D gene is named only where the DNA matches it firmly. The listing skips clone size in some rows; elsewhere it reads once, few, many or a size class.

CDR3 protein: CASSYGTDGYTF
CDR3 DNA: TGTGCCAGCAGTTATGGGACTGATGGCTACACCTTC
clone size: once
J gene: TRBJ1-2
V gene: TRBV11-1
D gene: NA

CDR3 protein: CASSGTSGGPRETQYF
CDR3 DNA: TGTGCCAGTAGTGGGACTAGCGGGGGCCCAAGAGAGACCCAGTACTTC
clone size: NA
J gene: TRBJ2-5
V gene: TRBV19
D gene: TRBD2

CDR3 protein: CAISESGGNEQFF
CDR3 DNA: TGTGCCATCAGTGAGTCGGGGGGGAATGAGCAGTTCTTC
clone size: NA
J gene: TRBJ2-1
V gene: TRBV10-3
D gene: TRBD2

CDR3 protein: CASSRQAGMKGLFF
CDR3 DNA: TGTGCCAGCAGCCGACAGGCCGGAATGAAGGGACTGTTTTTT
clone size: NA
J gene: TRBJ1-4
V gene: TRBV6-5
D gene: NA

CDR3 protein: CASSPSYRGEGTEAFF
CDR3 DNA: TGCGCCAGCAGCCCCAGCTACAGGGGAGAAGGTACTGAAGCTTTCTTT
clone size: NA
J gene: TRBJ1-1
V gene: TRBV4-1
D gene: TRBD1

CDR3 protein: CASSLAGGNSPLHF
CDR3 DNA: TGCGCCAGCAGCTTGGCAGGGGGTAATTCACCCCTCCACTTT
clone size: NA
J gene: TRBJ1-6
V gene: TRBV5-1
D gene: TRBD1

CDR3 protein: CASSYFQGEWAEQYF
CDR3 DNA: TGCGCCAGCAGCTACTTTCAGGGCGAGTGGGCAGAGCAGTACTTC
clone size: NA
J gene: TRBJ2-7
V gene: TRBV5-1
D gene: NA

CDR3 protein: CAWSLGQGAYNEQFF
CDR3 DNA: TGTGCCTGGAGTTTGGGACAGGGGGCCTACAATGAGCAGTTCTTC
clone size: once
J gene: TRBJ2-1
V gene: TRBV30
D gene: TRBD1

CDR3 protein: CASSILAGEETQYF
CDR3 DNA: TGTGCCAGCAGCATCTTGGCGGGAGAAGAGACCCAGTACTTC
clone size: once
J gene: TRBJ2-5
V gene: TRBV21-1
D gene: NA

CDR3 protein: CASSSAGTQSTDTQYF
CDR3 DNA: TGTGCCAGCAGTTCGGCCGGGACTCAGAGCACAGATACGCAGTATTTT
clone size: NA
J gene: TRBJ2-3
V gene: TRBV6-5
D gene: NA

CDR3 protein: CASSRGGGASEKLFF
CDR3 DNA: TGTGCCAGCTCAAGAGGGGGGGGCGCAAGCGAAAAACTGTTTTTT
clone size: NA
J gene: TRBJ1-4
V gene: TRBV2
D gene: NA

CDR3 protein: CASSPLLATAGTQYF
CDR3 DNA: TGTGCCAGCTCGCCGCTCCTAGCGACCGCCGGGACCCAGTACTTC
clone size: NA
J gene: TRBJ2-5
V gene: TRBV18
D gene: NA

CDR3 protein: CASSSSGGGGEKLFF
CDR3 DNA: TGTGCCAGCAGCTCCTCGGGCGGGGGTGGTGAAAAACTGTTTTTT
clone size: NA
J gene: TRBJ1-4
V gene: TRBV7-8
D gene: NA

CDR3 protein: CASSLNVNTEAFF
CDR3 DNA: TGTGCCAGCAGTCTAAATGTGAACACTGAAGCTTTCTTT
clone size: NA
J gene: TRBJ1-1
V gene: TRBV12-3/TRBV12-4
D gene: NA

CDR3 protein: CASSEAGKTGTSGVKNIQYF
CDR3 DNA: TGCGCCAGCAGTGAGGCGGGGAAAACCGGGACTAGCGGGGTAAAAAACATTCAGTACTTC
clone size: NA
J gene: TRBJ2-4
V gene: TRBV10-2
D gene: TRBD2

CDR3 protein: CASSWGQGTTSGNTIYF
CDR3 DNA: TGTGCCAGCAGCTGGGGACAGGGGACAACGAGTGGAAACACCATATATTTT
clone size: NA
J gene: TRBJ1-3
V gene: TRBV5-4
D gene: TRBD1

CDR3 protein: CASSQMAGGESKNIQYF
CDR3 DNA: TGTGCCAGCAGCCAAATGGCGGGGGGCGAATCTAAAAACATTCAGTACTTC
clone size: NA
J gene: TRBJ2-4
V gene: TRBV3-1/TRBV3-2
D gene: TRBD2

CDR3 protein: CASSHGSGPEAFF
CDR3 DNA: TGTGCCAGCAGCCATGGGAGCGGGCCTGAAGCTTTCTTT
clone size: once
J gene: TRBJ1-1
V gene: TRBV5-6
D gene: NA

CDR3 protein: CASSQSDRDTEAFF
CDR3 DNA: TGCGCCAGCAGTCAATCTGACAGGGACACTGAAGCTTTCTTT
clone size: once
J gene: TRBJ1-1
V gene: TRBV23-1
D gene: TRBD1

CDR3 protein: CASSDRSTSYGYTF
CDR3 DNA: TGTGCCAGCAGTGACCGATCCACGAGCTATGGCTACACCTTC
clone size: NA
J gene: TRBJ1-2
V gene: TRBV6-1
D gene: NA

CDR3 protein: CASSQDVPRGYTF
CDR3 DNA: TGTGCCAGCAGCCAAGATGTCCCGAGGGGCTACACCTTC
clone size: NA
J gene: TRBJ1-2
V gene: TRBV3-1/TRBV3-2
D gene: NA

CDR3 protein: CASSFLGQLQETQYF
CDR3 DNA: TGTGCCAGCAGCTTCCTGGGACAGCTCCAAGAGACCCAGTACTTC
clone size: NA
J gene: TRBJ2-5
V gene: TRBV5-6
D gene: TRBD1

CDR3 protein: CASRSSGGLLTEAFF
CDR3 DNA: TGTGCCAGCAGATCCTCCGGGGGGCTGCTGACTGAAGCTTTCTTT
clone size: once
J gene: TRBJ1-1
V gene: TRBV6-5
D gene: NA

CDR3 protein: CASTRWTGQARGGTEAFF
CDR3 DNA: TGTGCCAGCACCCGGTGGACGGGACAGGCCCGGGGTGGCACTGAAGCTTTCTTT
clone size: NA
J gene: TRBJ1-1
V gene: TRBV7-9
D gene: TRBD1

CDR3 protein: CASSYYRGHGYTF
CDR3 DNA: TGTGCCAGCAGTTACTACAGGGGCCATGGCTACACCTTC
clone size: once
J gene: TRBJ1-2
V gene: TRBV6-5
D gene: TRBD1

CDR3 protein: CASSLQDSPLHF
CDR3 DNA: TGTGCCAGCAGCCTACAGGATTCACCCCTCCACTTT
clone size: NA
J gene: TRBJ1-6
V gene: TRBV3-1/TRBV3-2
D gene: NA

CDR3 protein: CASRASASFQYF
CDR3 DNA: TGTGCCAGCCGCGCTAGCGCGAGCTTTCAGTATTTT
clone size: NA
J gene: TRBJ2-3
V gene: TRBV12-3/TRBV12-4
D gene: NA

CDR3 protein: CASSLSQKETQYF
CDR3 DNA: TGTGCCAGCAGCTTGTCACAGAAAGAGACCCAGTACTTC
clone size: NA
J gene: TRBJ2-5
V gene: TRBV5-8
D gene: NA

CDR3 protein: CASSPGSGMGEKLFF
CDR3 DNA: TGCGCCAGCAGCCCCGGTTCAGGGATGGGCGAAAAACTGTTTTTT
clone size: NA
J gene: TRBJ1-4
V gene: TRBV5-1
D gene: NA

CDR3 protein: CATATSPLAGVSNEQFF
CDR3 DNA: TGCGCCACCGCAACTTCCCCACTAGCGGGAGTATCAAATGAGCAGTTCTTC
clone size: NA
J gene: TRBJ2-1
V gene: TRBV5-1
D gene: TRBD2

CDR3 protein: CASSQGRGNTIYF
CDR3 DNA: TGTGCCAGCAGCCAAGGGAGGGGAAACACCATATATTTT
clone size: NA
J gene: TRBJ1-3
V gene: TRBV3-1/TRBV3-2
D gene: NA

CDR3 protein: CASSLSGPNRDTQYF
CDR3 DNA: TGTGCCAGCAGTTTATCGGGGCCAAACCGAGATACGCAGTATTTT
clone size: NA
J gene: TRBJ2-3
V gene: TRBV27
D gene: NA

CDR3 protein: CASSLVAMNTEAFF
CDR3 DNA: TGTGCCAGCAGCTTAGTAGCCATGAACACTGAAGCTTTCTTT
clone size: NA
J gene: TRBJ1-1
V gene: TRBV5-6
D gene: NA

CDR3 protein: CASSPLGGVYYGYTF
CDR3 DNA: TGTGCCAGCTCACCATTGGGGGGGGTGTACTATGGCTACACCTTC
clone size: NA
J gene: TRBJ1-2
V gene: TRBV18
D gene: NA

CDR3 protein: CASSLMGADGNTIYF
CDR3 DNA: TGTGCCAGCAGCTTGATGGGGGCGGATGGAAACACCATATATTTT
clone size: NA
J gene: TRBJ1-3
V gene: TRBV5-8
D gene: NA

CDR3 protein: CASQPAGSTDTQYF
CDR3 DNA: TGTGCCAGTCAACCGGCGGGTAGCACAGATACGCAGTATTTT
clone size: NA
J gene: TRBJ2-3
V gene: TRBV18
D gene: NA

CDR3 protein: CASSPRRTGGENTEAFF
CDR3 DNA: TGTGCCAGCTCACCAAGGCGAACAGGGGGTGAGAACACTGAAGCTTTCTTT
clone size: once
J gene: TRBJ1-1
V gene: TRBV18
D gene: TRBD1

CDR3 protein: CASSISGNYEQYF
CDR3 DNA: TGTGCCAGCAGTATATCGGGGAACTACGAGCAGTACTTC
clone size: NA
J gene: TRBJ2-7
V gene: TRBV2
D gene: NA

CDR3 protein: CASSPTGKETQYF
CDR3 DNA: TGTGCCAGCTCGCCGACAGGGAAAGAGACCCAGTACTTC
clone size: NA
J gene: TRBJ2-5
V gene: TRBV18
D gene: TRBD1

CDR3 protein: CASSQDWFTAQYF
CDR3 DNA: TGTGCCAGTAGTCAGGACTGGTTCACGGCCCAGTACTTC
clone size: NA
J gene: TRBJ2-5
V gene: TRBV19
D gene: NA

CDR3 protein: CASRPGDSGNTIYF
CDR3 DNA: TGTGCCAGCAGGCCGGGAGACTCTGGAAACACCATATATTTT
clone size: NA
J gene: TRBJ1-3
V gene: TRBV7-3
D gene: NA

CDR3 protein: CASSPSDKPNTEAFF
CDR3 DNA: TGTGCCAGCAGCCCTTCGGACAAGCCTAACACTGAAGCTTTCTTT
clone size: NA
J gene: TRBJ1-1
V gene: TRBV3-1/TRBV3-2
D gene: NA

CDR3 protein: CASSSKGTTRGGYTF
CDR3 DNA: TGTGCCAGCAGCTCCAAGGGGACAACCCGGGGAGGCTACACCTTC
clone size: NA
J gene: TRBJ1-2
V gene: TRBV5-4
D gene: NA

CDR3 protein: CASSPSSGSFYEQYF
CDR3 DNA: TGTGCCAGCAGCCCCTCTAGCGGGAGTTTCTACGAGCAGTACTTC
clone size: NA
J gene: TRBJ2-7
V gene: TRBV11-2
D gene: TRBD2

CDR3 protein: CASGLGGTGKETQYF
CDR3 DNA: TGTGCTAGTGGTTTGGGCGGGACAGGGAAAGAGACCCAGTACTTC
clone size: NA
J gene: TRBJ2-5
V gene: TRBV12-5
D gene: TRBD1

CDR3 protein: CASSRGQGNYGYTF
CDR3 DNA: TGTGCCAGCAGTCGGGGACAGGGTAACTATGGCTACACCTTC
clone size: few
J gene: TRBJ1-2
V gene: TRBV6-5
D gene: TRBD1

CDR3 protein: CASSSSRDSNQPQHF
CDR3 DNA: TGTGCCAGCAGTTCATCCAGGGATAGCAATCAGCCCCAGCATTTT
clone size: NA
J gene: TRBJ1-5
V gene: TRBV2
D gene: NA

CDR3 protein: CASSATRDRSNEQYF
CDR3 DNA: TGTGCCAGCAGCGCAACCCGGGACAGGTCCAACGAGCAGTACTTC
clone size: NA
J gene: TRBJ2-7
V gene: TRBV11-2
D gene: TRBD1

CDR3 protein: CASSSLSGGSYNEQFF
CDR3 DNA: TGTGCCAGCAGCTCGTTGTCGGGGGGCTCCTACAATGAGCAGTTCTTC
clone size: once
J gene: TRBJ2-1
V gene: TRBV11-2
D gene: TRBD2

CDR3 protein: CASSPAGVPTEAFF
CDR3 DNA: TGTGCCAGCAGCCCGGCGGGGGTCCCCACTGAAGCTTTCTTT
clone size: NA
J gene: TRBJ1-1
V gene: TRBV11-2
D gene: NA

CDR3 protein: CASSVAHTDTQYF
CDR3 DNA: TGTGCCAGTAGTGTTGCGCACACAGATACGCAGTATTTT
clone size: NA
J gene: TRBJ2-3
V gene: TRBV19
D gene: NA